These 6 T cell receptor beta chains were sequenced from one sample in a study of vaccination and CD4 T cells after COVID-19. Antigen specificity for these receptors is unknown. Cultured CD4+ T-cell DNA underwent Oncomine TCR Beta short-read sequencing. MiXCR, run by TCRdb on the PCR reads, gives a single entry per CDR3 protein. The sample lists 26,000 or so distinct CDR3 sequences; more than 35% were seen once. Treatment defined: roughly ten-day PBMC culture with coronavirus spike peptide pools or control peptides (ViraFEST assay). The specimen was CD4+ T cells from blood, cultured in vitro. These receptors were taken from a human donor who had recovered from COVID-19.

The chain uses TRBV20-1 and TRBJ1-2, with TRBD1 matching 7 bases. This CDR3 spans 11 amino acids. V shed 6 bases, J shed 10 bases, and the junction held 8 bases outside the gene matches. Per germline, CDR1 DFQATT and CDR2 SNEGSKA (reference sequence). CDR3 in DNA: TGCAGTGCGCTGAGGGGGCCACTCTACACCTTC. Translation: CSALRGPLYTF.

CDR3 nucleotide sequence: TGTGCCAGTATGGATCGTAAGAGCTCTGGGGCCAACGTCCTGACTTTC. It yields the protein CASMDRKSSGANVLTF. The rearrangement joins TRBV19 to TRBJ2-6; D call uncertain. V lost 7 bases and J lost 0, with 13 bases in between. Germline V gene data show CDR1 as LNHDA and CDR2 as SQIVND (reference sequence). CDR3 length: 16 residues.

This sequence joins TRBV5-5 and TRBJ1-2; no clear D. The CDR3 covers 15 residues. V lost 2 bases and J lost 0, with 11 bases in between. Germline CDR1 SGHKS, CDR2 YYEKEE (reference sequence). DNA of the CDR3: TGTGCCAGCAGCTTCTGGCAGCTAGCTAACTATGGCTACACCTTC. Translating gives CASSFWQLANYGYTF.

This clonotype has only a few counts. The chain combines TRBV6-2 or TRBV6-3 with TRBJ1-5; D is perhaps TRBD1 (5 bases). This CDR3 spans 14 amino acids. V lost 2 bases and J 2 bases, leaving 7 bases between the germline ends. The germline V gene encodes CDR1 MNHEY and CDR2 SVGEGT. The CDR3 loop is CASSYGGGNQPQHF. DNA of the CDR3: TGTGCCAGCAGTTACGGGGGTGGCAATCAGCCCCAGCATTTT.

There are a few counts of this clonotype. The chain links TRBV7-2 to TRBJ1-5, with D possibly matching TRBD1 (6 bases). V lost 5 bases and J lost 0, with 14 bases in between. The CDR3 runs to 16 residues. The V gene's germline CDR1 is SGHTA and CDR2 FQGNSA. Here the CDR3 reads CASSQARGTSNQPQHF. The CDR3 region has the DNA TGTGCCAGCAGCCAAGCCAGGGGTACTAGCAATCAGCCCCAGCATTTT.

V and J are TRBV12-3 or TRBV12-4 and TRBJ2-7; D not certain. V lost 2 bases to trimming and J lost 1 base, with 3 bases between them. The CDR3 runs to 12 residues. CDR3 sequence reads: CASSLLSYEQYF. CDR3 sequence (DNA): TGTGCCAGCAGTTTATTATCCTACGAGCAGTACTTC.